The present entry profiles one TCR beta chain with its context. Its antigen is as yet unknown. This record belongs to a study of T cell responses to AZD1222 COVID-19 vaccine. V was clipped by 7 bases and J by 7 bases; unmatched bases: 8. Per germline, CDR1 KGHDR and CDR2 SFDVKD. The CDR3 extends over 14 amino acids. Some clones are missing from TCRdb's copy, which holds only in-frame ones; the method was immunoSEQ multiplex PCR. The sample has some 140,000 clones; 90% are singletons. Study results and caveats: Repertoire sampling happened only post peak T cell response. The reported proportion of spike-specific TCRs targeting unmutated variant regions was nearly half.

This clonotype originated in an adult in good health. This chain joins TRBV24-1 and TRBJ1-1; 10 positions match TRBD1. The material sequenced was peripheral blood, taken on day 0 of AZD1222 vaccination. Here the CDR3 DNA reads TGTGCCACCAGAGGGACAGGGGCGATGGATGAAGCTTTCTTT. This sequence encodes CATRGTGAMDEAFF.